This entry features one T cell receptor beta chain sequence. Antigen specificity is unknown. These data are taken from a study of shared clonotypes between healthy human individuals. Overall study context: Aged 18 to 49, the donors were two women and three men.

V dropped 6 bases and J dropped 5 bases, with 18 bases sitting between them. CDR1 is WNHNN and CDR2 is SYGVQD in the germline V gene (reference sequence). The CDR3 runs to 15 residues. General study findings and limits: The four-donor shared clonotypes exceeded non-shared clonotypes in generation probability, with non-shared ones scoring lower.

Data came from immunoSEQ multiplex PCR; TCRdb stores just in-frame clones and leaves some out. The repertoire holds around 600,000 clones, with roughly 97% as singletons. The sequence was obtained from a young woman in good health. The sequenced sample was naive CD4+ T cells sorted from blood. Sample subset: CD45RA+ positively selected. The V and J genes are TRBV10-1 and TRBJ2-3; the D gene is possibly TRBD1 (6 bases). This CDR3 is CASSQVVTGQDTQYF. The CDR3 DNA sequence: TGCGCCAGCAGCCAAGTAGTTACAGGGCAAGATACGCAGTATTTT.